A single sample is the source of the 20 T cell receptor beta chains below, sequenced in a study of control samples from healthy donors and cancer patients. Some clones are missing from TCRdb's copy, which holds only in-frame ones; the method was immunoSEQ multiplex PCR. The sample includes over 110,000 clones, around nine tenths seen only once; the top ten take approximately 10%. The source material was blood. Receptors were obtained from a young man in good health.

The chain combines TRBV10-2 with TRBJ1-6; D uncertain. There are 15 residues in the CDR3. V was pared by 4 bases and J by 6 bases, with 13 bases between. CDR1 is WSHSY, CDR2 SAAADI, per germline. The CDR3, as DNA: TGCGCCAGCAGTGGAACACCAGGCCTTAATTCACCCCTCCACTTT. It yields the protein CASSGTPGLNSPLHF.

V is TRBV28 and J is TRBJ1-2; 12 bases fit TRBD1. There are 16 residues in the CDR3. CDR1 is MDHEN, CDR2 SYDVKM, per germline. J lost 6 bases, V lost 5 bases, and 10 bases had no gene match. DNA of the CDR3: TGTGCCAGCAGTGGGACAGGGGGCGTCTTTATCGATGGCTACACCTTC. Translation: CASSGTGGVFIDGYTF.

Of note for this clone: An end of the junction differs from the germline gene, which may be a read error. Different DNA sequences within this sample yield the same CDR3. The chain carries TRBV29-1 and TRBJ2-3; TRBD1 matches at 9 bases. CDR1 and CDR2 (germline): SQVTM, ANQGSEA. The CDR3 is 15 residues long. CDR3 in amino acids: CSVDSGQGHPDTQYF. The CDR3 bases are TGCAGCGTTGATAGCGGACAGGGGCACCCAGATACACAGTATTTT.

The gene calls are TRBV28 and TRBJ2-7; tentative D call: TRBD1 (5 bases). The length of the CDR3 is 18 residues. Germline V gene lookup returns CDR1 MDHEN and CDR2 SYDVKM. Trimming stripped 1 base from V and 0 bases from J, with 19 bases between. CDR3 residues: CASSLYAVGPADSYEQYF. CDR3 DNA sequence: TGTGCCAGCAGTTTATATGCCGTGGGGCCAGCCGACTCCTACGAGCAGTACTTC.

The chain couples TRBV28 to TRBJ2-1; 11 positions agree with TRBD2. Germline assignment: CDR1 MDHEN and CDR2 SYDVKM. The CDR3 loop spans 15 amino acids. V lost 6 bases and J lost 10; bases outside the gene matches: 11. The CDR3 DNA reads TGTGCCAGCAGGCTAGCGGGAGGCGAGGGTAGGGAGCAGTTCTTC. Protein sequence: CASRLAGGEGREQFF.

J is TRBJ1-4 and V is TRBV6-1; D is perhaps TRBD1 (6 bases). This CDR3 has 17 amino acids. The V end lost 4 bases, the J end lost 8 bases, and 23 bases lay between the germline ends. Looked up from germline, CDR1 is MNHNS and CDR2 is SASEGT. This CDR3 is CASSGNTVTGTYEKLFF. Written as DNA, the CDR3 is TGTGCCAGCAGTGGAAATACTGTAACAGGGACTTACGAAAAACTGTTTTTT.

The chain has TRBV30 and TRBJ2-1, with D possibly matching TRBD2 (7 bases). Germline V gene sequence: CDR1 GTSNPN, CDR2 SVGIG (reference sequence). The CDR3 has 12 residues. V shed 5 bases and J shed 6 bases, with 11 bases lying between them. The CDR3 DNA follows: TGTGCCTGGGAGGGAGGGGGCAATGAGCAGTTCTTC. Residues: CAWEGGGNEQFF.

V and J are TRBV3-1 (or the pseudogene TRBV3-2) and TRBJ2-1; 12 nucleotides line up with TRBD2. Germline V gives CDR1 LGHDT, CDR2 YNNKEL (reference sequence). The trim removed 3 bases at V and 6 bases at J, leaving 6 bases unmatched. The CDR3 covers 16 residues. CDR3 protein: CASSHPPSGRANEQFF. CDR3 in DNA: TGTGCCAGCAGCCATCCCCCTAGCGGGAGGGCCAATGAGCAGTTCTTC.

The rearrangement uses TRBV28 and TRBJ2-1, with TRBD2 matching 9 bases. The CDR3 has 15 amino acids. V lost 7 bases to trimming and J lost 0 bases; unmatched junction nucleotides: 4. Per the germline V gene, CDR1 is MDHEN and CDR2 is SYDVKM. The CDR3 DNA reads as TGTGCCAGCAACGTACTAGCGGGCTCCTACAATGAGCAGTTCTTC. Protein: CASNVLAGSYNEQFF.

This chain uses TRBV29-1 with TRBJ1-1, with D possibly TRBD1 on 5 matching bases. The CDR3 covers 15 residues. V gave up 0 bases and J gave up 5 bases, with 16 bases separating them. The V gene's germline CDR1 is SQVTM and CDR2 ANQGSEA. The CDR3 is CSVEEGPGGYTEAFF. The CDR3 DNA is TGCAGCGTTGAAGAGGGGCCGGGGGGATATACTGAAGCTTTCTTT.

The rearrangement joins TRBV2 to TRBJ2-2, with D unresolved. The CDR3 has 13 residues. Trimming left V 7 bases short and J 6 bases short, with 12 bases between. Germline V CDR1 and CDR2: SNHLY, FYNNEI. CDR3 sequence reads: CASTPIFAGELFF. CDR3 nucleotides: TGTGCCAGCACCCCAATTTTCGCCGGGGAGCTGTTTTTT. The complete variable domain, with remaining parts taken from reference TRBV2 and TRBJ2-2, reads EPEVTQTPSHQVTQMGQEVILRCVPISNHLYFYWYRQILGQKVEFLVSFYNNEISEKSEIFDDQFSVERPDGSNFTLKIRSTKLEDSAMYFCASTPIFAGELFFGEGSRLTVL.

The rearrangement uses TRBV6-4 and TRBJ2-3; D tentatively fits TRBD1 or TRBD2 (5 bases each). This CDR3 spans 14 amino acids. V lost 2 bases, J lost 1 base, and 7 bases lay in between. Per the germline V gene, CDR1 is MRHNA and CDR2 is SNTAGT. As DNA, the CDR3 is TGTGCCAGCAGTGACGGGGGAGGCACAGATACGCAGTATTTT. Protein: CASSDGGGTDTQYF.

The rearrangement links TRBV11-3 to TRBJ2-5; 9 positions match TRBD1. With 5 bases clipped from V and 7 bases from J, the junction kept 11 bases outside the gene matches. The CDR3 covers 15 residues. Germline lookup yields CDR1 SGHNT and CDR2 YENEEA. Here the CDR3 reads CASSEWDRASLTQYF. The DNA of the CDR3 is TGTGCCAGCAGCGAGTGGGACAGGGCCTCTTTGACCCAGTACTTC.

The chain combines TRBV24-1 with TRBJ2-2; 9 bases map to TRBD2. V was pared by 4 bases and J by 3 bases, with 2 bases of the junction left unmatched. The germline CDR1 and CDR2 sequences are KGHDR and SFDVKD. This CDR3 spans 15 amino acids. This CDR3 is CATSDRTSDTGELFF. The CDR3 DNA follows: TGTGCCACCAGTGACAGGACTAGCGACACCGGGGAGCTGTTTTTT.

The V call is TRBV19, the J call TRBJ2-2; D ambiguous. From germline, CDR1 is LNHDA and CDR2 SQIVND (reference sequence). Trimming shortened V by 1 base and J by 5 bases, and 5 bases separated the two germline ends. The length of the CDR3 is 13 residues. The CDR3 DNA reads as TGTGCCAGTAGTATAGCCGTTACCGGGGAGCTGTTTTTT. Translation: CASSIAVTGELFF.

The chain has TRBV11-3 and TRBJ1-2; TRBD1 is a possible D gene (6 bases). The length of the CDR3 is 16 residues. The V gene lost 1 base and the J gene lost 4 bases, with 16 bases spanning the gap. CDR1 SGHNT and CDR2 YENEEA come from the germline V gene. CDR3 in amino acids: CASSLGTLTGSYGYTF. The DNA for the CDR3 is TGTGCCAGCAGCTTAGGGACTTTAACAGGGTCCTATGGCTACACCTTC.

The genes are TRBV14 and TRBJ1-4; 10 nucleotides match TRBD1. Germline V gene sequence: CDR1 SGHDN, CDR2 FVKESK. V shed 4 bases and J 0 bases; nucleotides not matched to a gene: 5. This CDR3 region has 17 residues. CDR3 bases: TGTGCCAGCAGCCGCCGGACAGGGGGGCCAACTAATGAAAAACTGTTTTTT. Encoded protein: CASSRRTGGPTNEKLFF.

This clone came up once. The chain combines TRBV3-1 (or the pseudogene TRBV3-2) with TRBJ1-5; TRBD1 agrees at 7 bases. The CDR3 covers 15 residues. CDR1 LGHDT and CDR2 YNNKEL come from the germline V gene (reference sequence). With 4 bases clipped from V and 0 bases from J, the junction kept 3 bases outside the gene matches. CDR3 bases: TGTGCCAGCAGCCTGGGGACAGTTAGCAATCAGCCCCAGCATTTT. Amino acids: CASSLGTVSNQPQHF.

The chain carries TRBV12-3 or TRBV12-4 and TRBJ2-5, with D hard to call. This CDR3 is 13 amino acids long. The V gene lost 5 bases and the J gene lost 1 base, with 8 bases spanning the gap. The CDR3 spells CASSLTSQETQYF. CDR3 sequence (DNA): TGTGCCAGCAGTCTGACGTCCCAAGAGACCCAGTACTTC.

This clone was seen a few times. This chain connects TRBV19 to TRBJ2-1; D perhaps matches TRBD2 (5 bases). V gave up 1 base and J gave up 3 bases, with 7 bases separating them. This CDR3 has 14 residues. The germline CDR1 and CDR2 sequences are LNHDA and SQIVND (reference sequence). CDR3 residues: CASSIGEIYNEQFF. As DNA, the CDR3 is TGTGCCAGTAGTATAGGGGAGATCTACAATGAGCAGTTCTTC.